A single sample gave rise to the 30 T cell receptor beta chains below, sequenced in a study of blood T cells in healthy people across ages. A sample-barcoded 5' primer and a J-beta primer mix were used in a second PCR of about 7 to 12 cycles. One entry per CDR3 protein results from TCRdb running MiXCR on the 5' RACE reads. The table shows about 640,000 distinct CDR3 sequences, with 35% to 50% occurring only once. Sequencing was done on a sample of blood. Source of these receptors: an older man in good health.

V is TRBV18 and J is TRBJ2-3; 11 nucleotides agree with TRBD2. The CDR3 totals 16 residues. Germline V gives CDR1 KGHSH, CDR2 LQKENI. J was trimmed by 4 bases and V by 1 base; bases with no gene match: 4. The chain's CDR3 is CASSPLAGGPPDTQYF. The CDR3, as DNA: TGTGCCAGCTCACCACTAGCGGGAGGGCCCCCAGATACGCAGTATTTT.

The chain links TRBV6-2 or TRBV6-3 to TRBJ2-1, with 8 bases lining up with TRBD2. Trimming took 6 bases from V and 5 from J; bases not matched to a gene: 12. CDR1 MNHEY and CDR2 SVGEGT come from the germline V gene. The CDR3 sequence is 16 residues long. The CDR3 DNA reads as TGTGCCAGCAGGTTCCCGACCGGGGGGGCAAACAATGAGCAGTTCTTC. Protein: CASRFPTGGANNEQFF.

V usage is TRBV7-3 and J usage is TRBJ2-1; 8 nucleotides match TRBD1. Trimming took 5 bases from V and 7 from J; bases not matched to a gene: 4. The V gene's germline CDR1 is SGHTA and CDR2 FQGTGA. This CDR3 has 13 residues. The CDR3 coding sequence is TGTGCCAGCAGCCTGTACAGGGGGAATGAGCAGTTCTTC. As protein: CASSLYRGNEQFF.

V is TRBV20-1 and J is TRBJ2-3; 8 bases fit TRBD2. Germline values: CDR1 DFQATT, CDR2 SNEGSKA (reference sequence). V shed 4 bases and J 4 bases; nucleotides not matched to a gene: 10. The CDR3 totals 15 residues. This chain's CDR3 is CSAKIGAGVADTQYF. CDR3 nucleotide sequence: TGCAGTGCTAAAATTGGAGCGGGGGTTGCAGATACGCAGTATTTT.

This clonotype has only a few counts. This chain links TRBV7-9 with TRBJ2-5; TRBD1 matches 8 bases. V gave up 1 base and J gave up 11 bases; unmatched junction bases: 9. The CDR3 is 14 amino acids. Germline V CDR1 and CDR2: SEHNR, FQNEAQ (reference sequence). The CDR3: CASSLGTGYNEQYF. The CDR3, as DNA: TGTGCCAGCAGCTTAGGGACAGGGTACAATGAGCAGTACTTC.

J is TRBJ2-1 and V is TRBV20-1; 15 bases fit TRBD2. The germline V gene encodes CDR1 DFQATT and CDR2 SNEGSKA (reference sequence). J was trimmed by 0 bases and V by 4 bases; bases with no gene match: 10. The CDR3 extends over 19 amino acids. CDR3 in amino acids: CSAKHGPGLAGGSYNEQFF. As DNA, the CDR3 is TGCAGTGCTAAACACGGACCGGGACTAGCGGGGGGCTCCTACAATGAGCAGTTCTTC.

CDR3 sequence reads: CASRDQDRIASGSQYF. The CDR3 DNA follows: TGTGCCAGCAGGGACCAGGACAGAATAGCCTCGGGGTCCCAGTACTTC. The chain employs TRBV2 and TRBJ2-4; D might be TRBD1 (6 bases). The CDR3 is made up of 16 amino acids. CDR1 and CDR2 (germline): SNHLY, FYNNEI. Trimming shortened V by 6 bases and J by 13 bases, and 28 bases separated the two germline ends.

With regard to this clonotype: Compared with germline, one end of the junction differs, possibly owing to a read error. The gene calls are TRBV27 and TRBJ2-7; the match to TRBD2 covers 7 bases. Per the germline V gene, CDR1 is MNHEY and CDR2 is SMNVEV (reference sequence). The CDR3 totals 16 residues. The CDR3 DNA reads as TGTGCCAGCAGTCCAACCTCAGGGACTACCTCCGACGAGCAGTACTTC. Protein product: CASSPTSGTTSDEQYF.

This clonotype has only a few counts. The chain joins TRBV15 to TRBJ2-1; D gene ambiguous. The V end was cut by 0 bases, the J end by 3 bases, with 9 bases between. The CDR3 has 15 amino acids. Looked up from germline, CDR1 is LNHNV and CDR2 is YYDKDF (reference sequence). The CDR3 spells CATSRDRGLYNEQFF. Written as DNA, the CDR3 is TGTGCCACCAGCAGAGATCGTGGCCTCTACAATGAGCAGTTCTTC.

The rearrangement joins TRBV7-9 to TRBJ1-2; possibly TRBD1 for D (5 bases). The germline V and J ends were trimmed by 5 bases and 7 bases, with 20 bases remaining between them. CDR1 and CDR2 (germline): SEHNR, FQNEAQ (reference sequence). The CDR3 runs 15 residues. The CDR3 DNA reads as TGTGCCAGCAGCATAATCGGTGGGGGGGACTCTGGCTACACCTTC. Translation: CASSIIGGGDSGYTF.

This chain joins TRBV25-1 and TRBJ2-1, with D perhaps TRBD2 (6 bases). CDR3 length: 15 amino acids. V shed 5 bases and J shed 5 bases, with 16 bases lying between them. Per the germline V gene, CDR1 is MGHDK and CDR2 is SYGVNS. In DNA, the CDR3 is TGTGCCAGCAGTACTAGCCTAAAGGGAAACAATGAGCAGTTCTTC. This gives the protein CASSTSLKGNNEQFF.

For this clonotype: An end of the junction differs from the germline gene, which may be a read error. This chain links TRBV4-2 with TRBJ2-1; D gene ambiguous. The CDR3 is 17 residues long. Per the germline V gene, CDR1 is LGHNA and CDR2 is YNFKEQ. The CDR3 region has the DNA TGTGCCAGCAGCCAAGACGGAAAACGACCCTCCGACAATGAGCAGTTCTTC. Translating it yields CASSQDGKRPSDNEQFF.

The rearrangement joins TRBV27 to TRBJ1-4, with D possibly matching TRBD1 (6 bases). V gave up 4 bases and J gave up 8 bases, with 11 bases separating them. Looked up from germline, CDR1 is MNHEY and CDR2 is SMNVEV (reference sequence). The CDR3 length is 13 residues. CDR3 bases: TGTGCCAGCAGTTGGGCCCAGGGGGAAAAACTGTTTTTT. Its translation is CASSWAQGEKLFF.

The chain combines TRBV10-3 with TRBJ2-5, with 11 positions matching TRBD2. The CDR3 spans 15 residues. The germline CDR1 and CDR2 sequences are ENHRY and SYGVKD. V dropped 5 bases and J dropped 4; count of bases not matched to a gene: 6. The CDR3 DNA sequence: TGTGCCATCAGTATAGCGGGGGGGCCCCGAGAGACCCAGTACTTC. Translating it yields CAISIAGGPRETQYF.

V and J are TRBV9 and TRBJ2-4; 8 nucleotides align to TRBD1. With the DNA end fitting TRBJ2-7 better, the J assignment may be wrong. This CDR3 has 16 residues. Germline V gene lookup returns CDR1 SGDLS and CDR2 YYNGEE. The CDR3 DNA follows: TGTGCCAGCAGCGTAGATTCGGACAGGGAGTTCAACGAGCAGTACTTC. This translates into CASSVDSDREFNEQYF.

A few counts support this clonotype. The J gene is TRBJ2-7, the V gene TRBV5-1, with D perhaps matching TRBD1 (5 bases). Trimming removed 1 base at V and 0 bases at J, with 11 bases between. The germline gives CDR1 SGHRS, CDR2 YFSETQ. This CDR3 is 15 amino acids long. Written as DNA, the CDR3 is TGCGCCAGCAGCTTGACAGGCGACCCCTCCTACGAGCAGTACTTC. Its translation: CASSLTGDPSYEQYF. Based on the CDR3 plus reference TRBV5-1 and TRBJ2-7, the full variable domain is KAGVTQTPRYLIKTRGQQVTLSCSPISGHRSVSWYQQTPGQGLQFLFEYFSETQRNKGNFPGRFSGRQFSNSRSEMNVSTLELGDSALYLCASSLTGDPSYEQYFGPGTRLTVT.

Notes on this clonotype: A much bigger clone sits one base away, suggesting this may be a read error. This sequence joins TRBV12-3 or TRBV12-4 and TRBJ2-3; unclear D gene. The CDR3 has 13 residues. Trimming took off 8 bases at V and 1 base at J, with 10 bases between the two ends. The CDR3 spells CASESRGTDTQYF. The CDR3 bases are TGTGCCAGCGAGAGTAGGGGCACAGATACGCAGTATTTT.

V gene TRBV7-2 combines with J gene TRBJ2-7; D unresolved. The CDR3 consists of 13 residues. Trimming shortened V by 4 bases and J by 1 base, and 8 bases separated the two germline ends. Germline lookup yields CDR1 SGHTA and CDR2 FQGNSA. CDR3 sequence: CASSYAPSYEQYF. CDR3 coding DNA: TGTGCCAGCAGCTACGCCCCTTCCTACGAGCAGTACTTC.

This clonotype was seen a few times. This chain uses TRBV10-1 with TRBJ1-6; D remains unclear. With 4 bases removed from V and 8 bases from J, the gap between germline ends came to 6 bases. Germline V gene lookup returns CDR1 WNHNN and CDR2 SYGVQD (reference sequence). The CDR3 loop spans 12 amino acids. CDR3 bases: TGCGCCAGCAGTGGCTACGATTCACCCCTCCACTTT. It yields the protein CASSGYDSPLHF.

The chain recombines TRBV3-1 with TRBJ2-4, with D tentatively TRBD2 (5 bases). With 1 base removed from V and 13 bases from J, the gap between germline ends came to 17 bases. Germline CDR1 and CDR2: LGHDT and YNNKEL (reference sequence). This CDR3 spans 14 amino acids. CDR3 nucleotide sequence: TGTGCCAGCAGCCAAGGACCAACAAACGAGGGCCAGTACTTC. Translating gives CASSQGPTNEGQYF.

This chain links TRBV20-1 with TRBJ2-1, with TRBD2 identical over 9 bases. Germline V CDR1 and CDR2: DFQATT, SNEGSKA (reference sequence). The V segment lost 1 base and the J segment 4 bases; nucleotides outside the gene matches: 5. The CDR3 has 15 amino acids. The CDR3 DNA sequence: TGCAGTGCTAGAGTTCTAGCGGGATTTTACAATGAGCAGTTCTTC. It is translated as CSARVLAGFYNEQFF.

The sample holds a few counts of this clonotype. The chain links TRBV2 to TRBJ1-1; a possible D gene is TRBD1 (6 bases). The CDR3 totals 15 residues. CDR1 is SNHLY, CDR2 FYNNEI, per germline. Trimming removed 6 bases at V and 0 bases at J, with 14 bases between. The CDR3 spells CASRGTGTLNTEAFF. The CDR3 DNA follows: TGTGCCAGCAGGGGGACCGGGACATTGAACACTGAAGCTTTCTTT.

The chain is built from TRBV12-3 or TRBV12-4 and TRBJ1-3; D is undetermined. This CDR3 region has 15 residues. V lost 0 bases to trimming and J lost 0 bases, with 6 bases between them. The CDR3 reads CASSLASLSGNTIYF. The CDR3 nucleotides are TGTGCCAGCAGTTTAGCCAGCCTCTCTGGAAACACCATATATTTT.

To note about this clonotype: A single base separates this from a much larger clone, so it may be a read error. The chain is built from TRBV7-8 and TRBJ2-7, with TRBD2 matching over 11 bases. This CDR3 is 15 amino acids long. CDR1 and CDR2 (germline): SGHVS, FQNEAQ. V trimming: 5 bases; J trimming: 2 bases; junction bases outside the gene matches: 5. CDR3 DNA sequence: TGTGCCAGCAGCCCCTCGGGACTAGCGGCCTACGAGCAGTACTTC. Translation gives CASSPSGLAAYEQYF.

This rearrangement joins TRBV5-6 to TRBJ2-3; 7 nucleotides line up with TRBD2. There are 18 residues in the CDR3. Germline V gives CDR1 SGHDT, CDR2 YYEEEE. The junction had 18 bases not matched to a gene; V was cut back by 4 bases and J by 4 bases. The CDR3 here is CASSPPSGWEGRADTQYF. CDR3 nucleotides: TGTGCCAGCAGCCCACCCAGTGGGTGGGAGGGCCGGGCAGATACGCAGTATTTT.

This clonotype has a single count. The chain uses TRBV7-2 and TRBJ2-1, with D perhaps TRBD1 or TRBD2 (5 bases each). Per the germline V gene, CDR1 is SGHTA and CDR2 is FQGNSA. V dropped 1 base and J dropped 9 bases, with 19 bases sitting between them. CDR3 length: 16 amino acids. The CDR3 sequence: CASSLVGVRIKPEQFF. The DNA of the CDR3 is TGTGCCAGCAGCTTAGTGGGGGTCCGCATCAAGCCTGAGCAGTTCTTC.

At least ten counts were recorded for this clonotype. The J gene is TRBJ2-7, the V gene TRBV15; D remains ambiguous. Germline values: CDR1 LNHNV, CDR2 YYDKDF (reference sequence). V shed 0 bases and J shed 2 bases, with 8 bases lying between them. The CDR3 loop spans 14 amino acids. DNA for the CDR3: TGTGCCACCAGCAGAGATTTGGGTCCCTACGAGCAGTACTTC. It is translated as CATSRDLGPYEQYF.

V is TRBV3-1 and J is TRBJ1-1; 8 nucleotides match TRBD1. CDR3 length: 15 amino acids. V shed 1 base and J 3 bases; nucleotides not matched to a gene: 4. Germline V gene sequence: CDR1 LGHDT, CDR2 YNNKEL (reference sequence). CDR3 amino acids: CASSQVVTGDTEAFF. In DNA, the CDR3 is TGTGCCAGCAGCCAAGTTGTGACAGGGGACACTGAAGCTTTCTTT.

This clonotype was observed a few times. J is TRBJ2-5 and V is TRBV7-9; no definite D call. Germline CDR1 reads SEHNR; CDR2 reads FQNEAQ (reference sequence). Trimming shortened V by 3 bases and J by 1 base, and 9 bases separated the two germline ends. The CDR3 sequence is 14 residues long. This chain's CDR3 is CASSFKGRQETQYF. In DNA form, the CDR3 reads TGTGCCAGCAGCTTTAAGGGTCGCCAAGAGACCCAGTACTTC.

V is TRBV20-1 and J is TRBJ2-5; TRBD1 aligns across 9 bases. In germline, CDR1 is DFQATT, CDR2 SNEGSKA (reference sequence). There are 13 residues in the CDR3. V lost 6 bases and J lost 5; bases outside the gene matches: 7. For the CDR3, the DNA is TGCAGTGCCGGACACAGGGGGCCCGAGACCCAGTACTTC. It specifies CSAGHRGPETQYF.